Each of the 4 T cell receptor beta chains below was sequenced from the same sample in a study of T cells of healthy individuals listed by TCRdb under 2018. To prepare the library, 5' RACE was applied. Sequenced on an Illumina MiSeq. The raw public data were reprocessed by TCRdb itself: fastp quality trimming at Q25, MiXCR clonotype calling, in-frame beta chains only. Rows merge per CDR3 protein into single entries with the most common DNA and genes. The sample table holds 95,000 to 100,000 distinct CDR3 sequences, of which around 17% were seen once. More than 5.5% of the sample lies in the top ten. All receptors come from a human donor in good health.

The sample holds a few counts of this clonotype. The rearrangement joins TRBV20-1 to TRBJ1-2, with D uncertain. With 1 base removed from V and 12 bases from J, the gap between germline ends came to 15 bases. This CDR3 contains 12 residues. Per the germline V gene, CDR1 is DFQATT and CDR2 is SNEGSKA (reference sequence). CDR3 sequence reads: CSARASVSTHTF. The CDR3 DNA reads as TGCAGTGCTAGAGCGTCAGTCTCTACCCACACCTTC.

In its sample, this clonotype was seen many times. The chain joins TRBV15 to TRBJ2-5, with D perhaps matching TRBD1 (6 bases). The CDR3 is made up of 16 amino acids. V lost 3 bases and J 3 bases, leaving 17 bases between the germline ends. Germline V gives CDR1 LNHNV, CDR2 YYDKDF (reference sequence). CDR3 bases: TGTGCCACCAGCAGGGTATCGGGACCAGGGGAAGAGACCCAGTACTTC. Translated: CATSRVSGPGEETQYF.

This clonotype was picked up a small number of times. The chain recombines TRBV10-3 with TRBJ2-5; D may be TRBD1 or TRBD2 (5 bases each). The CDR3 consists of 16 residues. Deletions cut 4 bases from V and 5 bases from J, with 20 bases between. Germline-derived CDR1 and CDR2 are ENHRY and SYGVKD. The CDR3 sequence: CAISAGPTGTGETQYF. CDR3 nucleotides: TGTGCCATCAGTGCAGGTCCAACAGGTACGGGGGAGACCCAGTACTTC.

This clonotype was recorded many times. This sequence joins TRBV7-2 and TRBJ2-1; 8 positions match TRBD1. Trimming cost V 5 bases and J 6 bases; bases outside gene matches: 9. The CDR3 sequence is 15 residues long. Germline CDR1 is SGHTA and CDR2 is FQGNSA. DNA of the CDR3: TGTGCCAGCAGCCGTGACGACAGGGGTGGCAATGAGCAGTTCTTC. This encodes CASSRDDRGGNEQFF.